This T cell receptor beta chain was identified during a study of T cells in Graves' hyperthyroidism and ophthalmopathy. TCR beta CDR3 regions were amplified from RNA. During a first-round RT-PCR of the TCR CDR3, the HTBI primer set was used. TCRdb passed the multiplex PCR reads through MiXCR, listing each CDR3 protein once. The sample lists fewer than 350,000 distinct CDR3 sequences, around 20% occurring once. Germline trimming cut 8 bases from V and 7 bases from J; bases unmatched to any gene: 5. The CDR3 is 14 residues long. Germline V gives CDR1 MNHNS, CDR2 SASEGT. This clonotype showed up many times.

The chain uses TRBV6-1 and TRBJ1-6; 10 bases are a match to TRBD1. The sequence was collected from a man between 45 and 60 years old with Graves' ophthalmopathy. The sequencing input was blood. The CDR3 spells CASPGQGRNSPLHF. The CDR3 bases are TGTGCCAGCCCGGGACAGGGGAGGAATTCACCCCTCCACTTT.